Sequencing of this T cell receptor (beta chain) was carried out in a study of radiotherapy plus CTLA-4 blockade in lung cancer. General study findings and limits: Response was reportedly best predicted by early blood T cell clone dynamics, with interferon-beta. Tumor-derived TCR clones expanded in blood after radiotherapy plus ipilimumab.

TCRdb keeps only in-frame clones here, not all; method: immunoSEQ multiplex PCR. Seen here are about 100,000 clones, about 83% observed once, and the top ten hold around 0.8%. Germline CDR1 and CDR2: SGHRS and YFSETQ. This CDR3 spans 13 amino acids. V gave up 4 bases and J gave up 3 bases, with 11 bases separating them. Notes on this clone: Its antigen remains unknown.

The TCR was taken from a human donor with non-small cell lung cancer who had stable disease on radiotherapy plus ipilimumab. Sequencing was performed on peripheral blood, taken from a patient treated with radiotherapy plus ipilimumab. The gene calls are TRBV5-1 and TRBJ2-7; D possibly corresponds to TRBD1 (6 bases). The CDR3 loop is CASSPGHGYEQYF. DNA for the CDR3: TGCGCCAGCAGCCCGGGACACGGCTACGAGCAGTACTTC.